This record covers a single TCR beta chain. This specimen comes from a study of radiotherapy plus CTLA-4 blockade in lung cancer. V dropped 3 bases and J dropped 5; count of bases not matched to a gene: 5. CDR3 length: 14 amino acids. CDR1 is KGHSH and CDR2 is LQKENI in the germline V gene. The repertoire was sequenced with immunoSEQ multiplex PCR; TCRdb's copy has only in-frame clones and lacks some. The sample has 85,000 to 95,000 clones, roughly 80% seen once; the top ten hold roughly 23%. The chain couples TRBV18 to TRBJ2-7, with 9 bases lining up with TRBD1. The sample here was peripheral blood, taken from a patient treated with radiotherapy plus ipilimumab. The sequence was obtained from a human donor with non-small cell lung cancer that progressed on radiotherapy plus ipilimumab. This CDR3 reads CASSPGQGTNEQYF. In DNA form, the CDR3 reads TGTGCCAGCTCACCGGGACAGGGCACGAACGAGCAGTACTTC.